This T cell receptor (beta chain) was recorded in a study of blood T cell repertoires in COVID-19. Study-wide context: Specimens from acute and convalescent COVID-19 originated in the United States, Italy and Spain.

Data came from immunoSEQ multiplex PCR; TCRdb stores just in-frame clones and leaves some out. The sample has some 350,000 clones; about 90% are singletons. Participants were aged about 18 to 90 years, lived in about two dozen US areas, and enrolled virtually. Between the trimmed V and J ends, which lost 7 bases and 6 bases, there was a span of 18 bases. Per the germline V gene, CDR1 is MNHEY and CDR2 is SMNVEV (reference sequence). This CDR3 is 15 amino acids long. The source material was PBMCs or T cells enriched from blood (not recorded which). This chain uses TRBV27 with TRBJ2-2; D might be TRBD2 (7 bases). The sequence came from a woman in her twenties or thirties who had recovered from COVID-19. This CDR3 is CASTGVWGGAGELFF. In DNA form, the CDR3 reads TGTGCCAGCACGGGAGTATGGGGGGGCGCCGGGGAGCTGTTTTTT.